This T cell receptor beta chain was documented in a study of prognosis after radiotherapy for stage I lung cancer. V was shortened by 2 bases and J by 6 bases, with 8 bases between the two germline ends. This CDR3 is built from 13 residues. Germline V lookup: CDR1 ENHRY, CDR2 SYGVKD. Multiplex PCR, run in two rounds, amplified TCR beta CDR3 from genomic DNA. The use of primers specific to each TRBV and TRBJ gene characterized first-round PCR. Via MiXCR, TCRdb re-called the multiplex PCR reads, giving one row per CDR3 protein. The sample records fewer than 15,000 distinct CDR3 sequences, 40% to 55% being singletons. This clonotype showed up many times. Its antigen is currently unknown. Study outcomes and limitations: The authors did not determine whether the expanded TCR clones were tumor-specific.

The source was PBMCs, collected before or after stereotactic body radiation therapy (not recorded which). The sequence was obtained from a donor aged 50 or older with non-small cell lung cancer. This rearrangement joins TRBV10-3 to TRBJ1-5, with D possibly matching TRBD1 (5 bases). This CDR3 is CAISERDGQPQHF. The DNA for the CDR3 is TGTGCCATCAGTGAGAGGGACGGTCAGCCCCAGCATTTT.